Shown below are 8 T cell receptor beta chains from a single sample sequenced in a study of glioma-infiltrating T cells after dendritic cell vaccination. Time point: after dendritic cell vaccination, including at tumor progression/relapse. Assay: immunoSEQ multiplex PCR; the TCRdb copy retains only in-frame clones and omits some. The sample shows fewer than 70,000 clones, more than 70% of them seen only once. Sequences were derived from blood, sampled after dendritic cell vaccination. The receptors derive from a human donor with glioblastoma.

The V and J genes are TRBV4-2 and TRBJ1-2; D is possibly TRBD1 (5 bases). Germline V gene data show CDR1 as LGHNA and CDR2 as YNFKEQ. With 0 bases removed from V and 8 bases from J, the gap between germline ends came to 19 bases. The length of the CDR3 is 16 residues. This CDR3 reads CASSQDSLATGGGYTF. CDR3 coding DNA: TGTGCCAGCAGCCAAGACTCTTTGGCCACGGGGGGGGGCTACACCTTC.

The rearrangement links TRBV7-2 to TRBJ2-1; 9 bases map to TRBD1. V lost 2 bases, J lost 7 bases, and 6 bases stayed unmatched. This CDR3 is built from 15 residues. Per germline, CDR1 SGHTA and CDR2 FQGNSA. CDR3 residues: CASSLTGGASNEQFF. The CDR3 DNA reads TGTGCCAGCAGCTTAACAGGGGGCGCGAGTAATGAGCAGTTCTTC. The full variable domain, with the rest looked up from reference TRBV7-2 and TRBJ2-1, is GAGVSQSPSNKVTEKGKDVELRCDPISGHTALYWYRQSLGQGLEFLIYFQGNSAPDKSGLPSDRFSAERTGGSVSTLTIQRTQQEDSAVYLCASSLTGGASNEQFFGPGTRLTVL.

The rearrangement joins TRBV29-1 to TRBJ1-1; 11 nucleotides agree with TRBD1. The CDR3 spans 13 residues. With V trimmed by 7 bases and J by 0 bases, 1 base remained unmatched. CDR1 is SQVTM, CDR2 ANQGSEA, per germline. This chain's CDR3 is CSADRGLNTEAFF. The CDR3 DNA sequence: TGCAGCGCGGACAGGGGGCTGAACACTGAAGCTTTCTTT.

V and J are TRBV11-2 and TRBJ2-7; 8 positions match TRBD2. The CDR3 totals 14 residues. Germline CDR1 is SGHAT and CDR2 is FQNNGV. Unmatched junction bases numbered 2, after V lost 4 bases and J lost 0 bases. The CDR3 loop reads CASSWSGGSYEQYF. The CDR3 bases are TGTGCCAGCAGCTGGAGCGGGGGCTCCTACGAGCAGTACTTC.

This clone has more than one count but fewer than ten. This chain links TRBV7-9 with TRBJ1-4, with D tentatively TRBD1 (6 bases). This CDR3 is 14 amino acids long. Deletions cut 1 base from V and 6 bases from J, with 9 bases between. Germline assignment: CDR1 SEHNR and CDR2 FQNEAQ (reference sequence). This CDR3 is CASSLGGPDEKLFF. CDR3 DNA sequence: TGTGCCAGCAGCTTAGGGGGGCCGGATGAAAAACTGTTTTTT.

As concerns this clone: An end of the junction does not agree with germline; a read error may underlie this. The sample has other DNA sequences that encode this CDR3 too. V usage is TRBV14 and J usage is TRBJ1-6; 9 bases agree with TRBD1. The CDR3 runs 16 residues. CDR1 SGHDN and CDR2 FVKESK come from the germline V gene. This CDR3 reads CASSHPQGAYNSPLHF. The CDR3 bases are TGTGCCAGCAGCCACCCACAGGGGGCTTATAATTCCCCCCTCCACTTT.

The chain carries TRBV10-3 and TRBJ2-2, with 10 bases that match TRBD1. This CDR3 contains 15 residues. J was trimmed by 7 bases and V by 4 bases; bases with no gene match: 6. Per the germline V gene, CDR1 is ENHRY and CDR2 is SYGVKD. The CDR3 loop is CAISGGTGASGELFF. The DNA for the CDR3 is TGTGCCATCAGTGGGGGGACAGGGGCGAGCGGGGAGCTGTTTTTT.

This clone is a singleton in its sample. This chain connects TRBV2 to TRBJ1-4; 11 bases match TRBD1. Germline assignment: CDR1 SNHLY and CDR2 FYNNEI. This CDR3 contains 16 residues. The V gene end was trimmed by 8 bases and the J gene end by 3 bases; junction bases not matched to a gene: 8. CDR3 in amino acids: CASSRDRGVANEKLFF. As DNA, the CDR3 is TGTGCCAGCTCCCGGGACAGGGGGGTTGCTAATGAAAAACTGTTTTTT.